This TCR beta chain was captured in a study of T-cell reconstitution after alpha-beta-depleted transplantation in children. Germline V lookup: CDR1 GTSNPN, CDR2 SVGIG (reference sequence). The CDR3 consists of 11 residues. V was shortened by 6 bases and J by 8 bases, with 11 bases between the two germline ends. Preparing the TCRbeta library involved the use of unique molecular identifiers. TCRdb ran MiXCR on the PCR reads and lists one entry per CDR3 protein. The table has hundreds of thousands of distinct CDR3 sequences, about 12% seen once. This clonotype was recorded a few times. Its antigen is unknown. Findings and limits, study-wide: A year post-transplant, T-cell counts and diversity derived mostly from newly produced T cells. About two months after transplant, alpha-beta T cells reportedly came from several hundred expanded graft clones.

V and J are TRBV30 and TRBJ2-1; D not resolved. Sequences were derived from PBMCs, sampled before TCRalphabeta/CD19-depleted stem cell transplant. The clonotype originates from a girl aged 2-10 years with congenital amegakaryocytic thrombocytopenia, due to receive a stem cell transplant. The CDR3 region has the DNA TGTGCCTGTTCCCTAATGGATGAGCAGTTCTTC. Protein sequence: CACSLMDEQFF.